The T cell receptor beta chain under discussion was sequenced for a study of T cell responses to AZD1222 COVID-19 vaccine. The CDR3 has 18 amino acids. The V gene's germline CDR1 is SNHLY and CDR2 FYNNEI. The V gene end was trimmed by 4 bases and the J gene end by 2 bases; junction bases not matched to a gene: 14. Generated by immunoSEQ multiplex PCR, the TCRdb table keeps only in-frame clones and is missing some. Of approximately 140,000 clones listed, 85% to 95% were seen once; the top ten hold roughly 2%. About this clone: No antigen is known for it.

General study results and limits: Donors skewed white British and female; clonal diversity was possibly underestimated. In the spike-specific TCR repertoire, nearly half reportedly target unmutated variant regions. The study sampled repertoires only after the peak T cell response.

The source of this sequence is an adult in good health. This chain uses TRBV2 with TRBJ1-5; 7 nucleotides line up with TRBD1. Here the sequenced sample was peripheral blood, taken on day 0 of AZD1222 vaccination. CDR3 in amino acids: CASSVSRGSVYRNQPQHF. CDR3 in DNA: TGTGCCAGCAGTGTCTCCAGGGGGTCGGTTTATCGCAATCAGCCCCAGCATTTT.